The 16 T cell receptor beta chains given below trace back to one sample, sequenced in a study of T cell clones after liver transplantation. Data came from immunoSEQ multiplex PCR; TCRdb stores just in-frame clones and leaves some out. The table records around 51,000 clones, roughly 90% of them present only once. Here the sequenced sample was CD8+ T cells from blood, taken 12 months after liver transplant. All receptors derive from a human patient who received a liver transplant. Some T cells may trace back to the graft donor.

This clone was detected a few times. The V call is TRBV6-5, the J call TRBJ1-2; no clear D gene. This CDR3 is 11 amino acids long. The V gene's germline CDR1 is MNHEY and CDR2 SVGAGI. V was pared by 3 bases and J by 8 bases, with 7 bases between. CDR3 nucleotides: TGTGCCAGCAGTTATGGGTCAGGCTACACCTTC. Residues: CASSYGSGYTF.

This chain uses TRBV10-1 with TRBJ2-3; D gene uncertain. Trimming removed 3 bases from V and 2 bases from J, with 6 bases in between. Looked up from germline, CDR1 is WNHNN and CDR2 is SYGVQD (reference sequence). There are 13 residues in the CDR3. The CDR3 DNA is TGCGCCAGCAGTGAAGCCTCCACAGATACGCAGTATTTT. This sequence encodes CASSEASTDTQYF.

J is TRBJ2-7 and V is TRBV11-1; 8 nucleotides align to TRBD2. This CDR3 is 14 amino acids long. Losses at the gene ends were 1 base for V and 4 bases for J; bases not matched to a gene: 3. The germline gives CDR1 SGHAT, CDR2 FQDESV (reference sequence). The CDR3 is CASSLGAGGYEQYF. DNA of the CDR3: TGTGCCAGCAGCTTAGGGGCGGGAGGTTACGAGCAGTACTTC.

This clone was recorded only once. The gene calls are TRBV27 and TRBJ2-1; TRBD2 aligns across 9 bases. Trimming cost V 2 bases and J 0 bases; bases outside gene matches: 17. CDR3 length: 21 amino acids. Germline CDR1 MNHEY, CDR2 SMNVEV (reference sequence). The CDR3, as DNA: TGTGCCAGCAGTTTAAATAGGGTAGCGGGAGTTTATTTTAGCTCCTACAATGAGCAGTTCTTC. Protein: CASSLNRVAGVYFSSYNEQFF.

CDR3 residues: CSAPRAYEQYF. Written as DNA, the CDR3 is TGCAGTGCTCCTAGAGCCTACGAGCAGTACTTC. The V gene is TRBV20-1, the J gene TRBJ2-7; D is undetermined. The CDR3 loop spans 11 amino acids. V lost 5 bases and J lost 2, with 7 bases in between. Germline loops: CDR1 DFQATT, CDR2 SNEGSKA (reference sequence).

V and J are TRBV11-2 and TRBJ2-7; D uncertain. V lost 0 bases, J lost 4 bases, and 7 bases lay in between. The CDR3 totals 13 residues. CDR1 is SGHAT, CDR2 FQNNGV, per germline. CDR3 amino acids: CASSLEPDYEQYF. In DNA form, the CDR3 reads TGTGCCAGCAGCTTAGAGCCGGATTACGAGCAGTACTTC.

This rearrangement joins TRBV4-1 to TRBJ2-3, with a weak D call TRBD2 (5 bases). There are 14 residues in the CDR3. Per germline, CDR1 MGHRA and CDR2 YSYEKL. Trimming shortened V by 0 bases and J by 2 bases, and 6 bases separated the two germline ends. The CDR3 protein is CASSQEGDTDTQYF. CDR3 bases: TGCGCCAGCAGCCAAGAGGGAGACACAGATACGCAGTATTTT.

The rearrangement uses TRBV9 and TRBJ2-3, with 14 bases aligning to TRBD2. The germline gives CDR1 SGDLS, CDR2 YYNGEE. The V segment lost 4 bases and the J segment 9 bases; nucleotides outside the gene matches: 7. The CDR3 loop spans 15 amino acids. The CDR3 sequence is CASSYSGLAGETQYF. In nucleotides, the CDR3 is TGTGCCAGCAGCTATTCGGGACTAGCGGGAGAAACGCAGTATTTT.

In DNA, the CDR3 is TGTGCCAGCAGCCCCTCCGAGGACGAGCAGTACTTC. Residues: CASSPSEDEQYF. The chain uses TRBV27 and TRBJ2-7; D unclear. The V end lost 6 bases, the J end lost 5 bases, and 11 bases lay between the germline ends. The CDR3 sequence is 12 residues long. Looked up from germline, CDR1 is MNHEY and CDR2 is SMNVEV (reference sequence).

V and J are TRBV28 and TRBJ1-5, with 7 nucleotides matching TRBD1. The CDR3 loop spans 16 amino acids. Germline V gives CDR1 MDHEN, CDR2 SYDVKM. Germline trimming cut 5 bases from V and 2 bases from J; bases unmatched to any gene: 9. The CDR3 loop reads CASSPLVGGGNQPQHF. The CDR3, as DNA: TGTGCCAGCAGTCCCTTGGTAGGGGGCGGCAATCAGCCCCAGCATTTT.

This clone was counted a few times. V and J are TRBV28 and TRBJ2-7, with D possibly being TRBD1 or TRBD2 (5 bases each). The CDR3 has 15 amino acids. V was pared by 6 bases and J by 4 bases, with 19 bases between. CDR1 and CDR2 (germline): MDHEN, SYDVKM. CDR3 nucleotides: TGTGCCAGCAGCTCCCCGGGGCAGGCTCTTTACGAGCAGTACTTC. Protein product: CASSSPGQALYEQYF.

The chain carries TRBV28 and TRBJ1-4; a possible D gene is TRBD1 (6 bases). V was clipped by 8 bases and J by 8 bases, with 18 bases between them. This CDR3 comprises 14 residues. CDR1 is MDHEN and CDR2 is SYDVKM in the germline V gene. The CDR3 DNA is TGTGCCAGCTTACCTCGGGGGCTTGGCGAAAAACTGTTTTTT. Encoded protein: CASLPRGLGEKLFF.

The CDR3 bases are TGTGCCAGCAGCTTCAGGGCTCCGGCCTACGAGCAGTACTTC. The encoded protein is CASSFRAPAYEQYF. The chain links TRBV7-9 to TRBJ2-7; weak D call: TRBD1 (5 bases). The germline gives CDR1 SEHNR, CDR2 FQNEAQ (reference sequence). V was pared by 3 bases and J by 2 bases, with 11 bases between. The CDR3 is 14 residues long.

V and J are TRBV19 and TRBJ2-1, with a weak D call TRBD1 (6 bases). Germline V CDR1 and CDR2: LNHDA, SQIVND (reference sequence). The V end lost 3 bases, the J end lost 4 bases, and 19 bases lay between the germline ends. The length of the CDR3 is 17 residues. CDR3 region: CASSISANREIYNEQFF. DNA of the CDR3: TGTGCCAGTAGTATTTCTGCGAACAGGGAGATTTACAATGAGCAGTTCTTC.

In its sample, this clone was seen once. The V call is TRBV6-1, the J call TRBJ1-5; 7 bases line up with TRBD1. This CDR3 comprises 14 residues. Germline lookup yields CDR1 MNHNS and CDR2 SASEGT. V was pared by 7 bases and J by 3 bases, with 6 bases of the junction left unmatched. The CDR3 is CASTDDRVNQPQHF. The DNA for the CDR3 is TGTGCCAGCACTGATGACAGGGTCAATCAGCCCCAGCATTTT.

The chain couples TRBV11-2 to TRBJ2-5, with TRBD2 matching over 7 bases. The CDR3 extends over 14 amino acids. J was trimmed by 7 bases and V by 1 base; bases with no gene match: 6. Germline loops: CDR1 SGHAT, CDR2 FQNNGV. The CDR3 bases are TGTGCCAGCAGCTTAGTCCAGGGCGGGGGGACCCAGTACTTC. This translates into CASSLVQGGGTQYF. Using reference TRBV11-2 and TRBJ2-5 for the parts outside the CDR3, the full variable domain is EAGVAQSPRYKIIEKRQSVAFWCNPISGHATLYWYQQILGQGPKLLIQFQNNGVVDDSQLPKDRFSAERLKGVDSTLKIQPAKLEDSAVYLCASSLVQGGGTQYFGPGTRLLVL.